The rows below give T cell receptor beta chains drawn from one sample of a study of shared clonotypes between healthy human individuals. The repertoire was sequenced with immunoSEQ multiplex PCR; TCRdb's copy has only in-frame clones and lacks some. The sample records millions of clones, roughly 93% being singletons. Sequencing was carried out using naive CD4+ T cells from PBMCs. The receptors stem from a man younger than 35 in good health. Some clones in this sample may be carry-over from other donors' samples. The CDR3 runs from the conserved cysteine through the conserved F or W. The D gene is left open where the match is weak. Clone size, where shown, is once, few, many, or a class for clones that have expanded.

>NA|TRBV18|TRBJ1-1|TRBD1
TGTGCCAGCTCACCGTCCCGGGACAGGGGGGGTGAAGCTTTCTTT
CASSPSRDRGGEAFF
>NA|TRBV7-3|TRBJ2-7|NA
TGTGCCAGCAGCCCCAACCAGGGTTTCTACGAGCAGTACTTC
CASSPNQGFYEQYF
>NA|TRBV7-8|TRBJ1-1|TRBD1
TGTGCCAGCAGATCCATCGGACAGGGGGTCACTGAAGCTTTCTTT
CASRSIGQGVTEAFF
>NA|TRBV7-3|TRBJ2-7|NA
TGTGCCAGCAGCTACCTCCGGGACTCTACCTACGAGCAGTACTTC
CASSYLRDSTYEQYF
>NA|TRBV28|TRBJ1-1|NA
TGTGCCAGCAGTCTTCAGGGGTGGGCTTTCTTT
CASSLQGWAFF
>once|TRBV27|TRBJ2-5|TRBD2
TGTGCCAGCAGTTTCTTATCTAGCGGGACCGGGGGGCGGGAGACCCAGTACTTC
CASSFLSSGTGGRETQYF
>NA|TRBV9|TRBJ1-1|TRBD1
TGTGCCAGCAGCGTAGAGTTAGGACAGGGGAACACTGAAGCTTTCTTT
CASSVELGQGNTEAFF
>NA|TRBV6-6|TRBJ2-3|TRBD2
TGTGCCAGCAGCCAAACCGGGACTAGTACTGATACGCAGTATTTT
CASSQTGTSTDTQYF
>NA|TRBV5-1|TRBJ1-1|NA
TGCGCCAGCAGCTTAAAAGGGAACACTGAAGCTTTCTTT
CASSLKGNTEAFF
>NA|TRBV2|TRBJ1-2|TRBD1
TGTGCCAGCAGTAACCGACAGGGGGGCTACACCTTC
CASSNRQGGYTF
>NA|TRBV10-3|TRBJ2-2|TRBD2
TGTGCCATCAGTACCAGCGGGAGGGACACCGGGGAGCTGTTTTTT
CAISTSGRDTGELFF
>NA|TRBV18|TRBJ1-2|TRBD1
TGTGCCAGCTCACCAATGACAGGGGGAACGAACTATGGCTACACCTTC
CASSPMTGGTNYGYTF
>NA|TRBV12-5|TRBJ1-1|TRBD1
TGTGCTAGTGGTTTGAACATCGGACAGGGGAGGCCTGAAGCTTTCTTT
CASGLNIGQGRPEAFF
>NA|TRBV7-6|TRBJ2-2|TRBD1
TGTGCCAGCAGCTTAGGTGGGCAGGGGGCCACCGGGGAGCTGTTTTTT
CASSLGGQGATGELFF
>NA|TRBV27|TRBJ1-4|NA
TGTGCCAGCAGTTTACGGGGGGCCAATGAAAAACTGTTTTTT
CASSLRGANEKLFF
>NA|TRBV4-2|TRBJ2-7|TRBD2
TGTGCCAGCAGCCCCGGTTTTCTAGCGGGAGGTATTTACGAGCAGTACTTC
CASSPGFLAGGIYEQYF
>NA|TRBV28|TRBJ1-5|NA
TGTGCCAGCAGGACGGACGGCAATCAGCCCCAGCATTTT
CASRTDGNQPQHF
>NA|TRBV28|TRBJ1-2|NA
TGTGCCAGCAGTCTTTTCTCAGGGGACTATGGCTACACCTTC
CASSLFSGDYGYTF
>NA|TRBV2|TRBJ2-3|NA
TGTGCCAGCAGTCGATCGGGACTGAGCACAGATACGCAGTATTTT
CASSRSGLSTDTQYF
>NA|TRBV7-9|TRBJ2-1|NA
TGTGCCAGCAGCTTCAAGGGCGGGACCTACAATGAGCAGTTCTTC
CASSFKGGTYNEQFF
>NA|TRBV6-1|TRBJ1-2|NA
TGTGCCAGCAGTGAGGGACGGCCCGTTCTCTATGGCTACACCTTC
CASSEGRPVLYGYTF
>NA|TRBV5-6|TRBJ1-5|NA
TGTGCCAGCAGCTTGGCAGGGAGTCAGCCCCAGCATTTT
CASSLAGSQPQHF
>NA|TRBV20-1|TRBJ2-7|NA
TGCAGTGCTGAGCGTACCTACGAGCAGTACTTC
CSAERTYEQYF
>NA|TRBV21-1|TRBJ2-5|NA
TGTGCCAGCAGCAAAGCTCTGGCGGGGAAAGAGACCCAGTACTTC
CASSKALAGKETQYF
>NA|TRBV5-1|TRBJ2-6|NA
TGCGCCAGCAGCTTCACAGGCTCTGGGGCCAACGTCCTGACTTTC
CASSFTGSGANVLTF
>NA|TRBV6-6|TRBJ1-4|NA
TGTGCCAGCAGCCTCGGACAAGAGATAGAAAAACTGTTTTTT
CASSLGQEIEKLFF
>NA|TRBV28|TRBJ1-2|TRBD1
TGTGCCAGCAGTCTCCGGGACAGGGTTGTCACCTTC
CASSLRDRVVTF
>NA|TRBV4-1|TRBJ1-1|TRBD1
TGCGCCAGCAGCCAAAACAGGGGGCGGGCTGAAGCTTTCTTT
CASSQNRGRAEAFF
>few|TRBV9|TRBJ1-1|NA
TGTGCCAGCAGCGGGGGTTCGGAAGGATCGGTCACTGAAGCTTTCTTT
CASSGGSEGSVTEAFF
>NA|TRBV2|TRBJ1-1|NA
TGTGCCAGCCTACGAGTCCTGGGGTACACTGAAGCTTTCTTT
CASLRVLGYTEAFF
>once|TRBV28|TRBJ2-3|NA
TGTGCCAGCAGTGCACAGGGTCCAGATACGCAGTATTTT
CASSAQGPDTQYF
>NA|TRBV6-4|TRBJ2-7|NA
TGTGCCAGCAGCTTCCCGCCGGGATCAAGGTACGAGCAGTACTTC
CASSFPPGSRYEQYF
>NA|TRBV27|TRBJ2-5|TRBD2
TGTGCCAGCAGTCCCGGGACTAGCGGGAGGGCCGGGCAAGAGACCCAGTACTTC
CASSPGTSGRAGQETQYF
>NA|TRBV9|TRBJ2-1|TRBD2
TGTGCCAGCAGCGGACGTCCGGGACTAATCGATGAGCAGTTCTTC
CASSGRPGLIDEQFF
>NA|TRBV6-5|TRBJ2-7|NA
TGTGCCAGCTCGGACTCCCGGGAGCAGCAGTACTTC
CASSDSREQQYF
>once|TRBV6-5|TRBJ1-5|NA
TGTGCCAGCAGGCGAAGAGGGCAGCCCCAGCATTTT
CASRRRGQPQHF
>NA|TRBV4-3|TRBJ2-3|NA
TGCGCCAGCAGCCAAGATTTGCGGACCACCACAGATACGCAGTATTTT
CASSQDLRTTTDTQYF
>NA|TRBV7-6|TRBJ2-1|TRBD1
TGTGCCAGCAGCCTGGACAGGGCTAATGAGCAGTTCTTC
CASSLDRANEQFF
>once|TRBV28|TRBJ1-1|NA
TGTGCCAGCAGTCCCGACAGACCTGAAGCTTTCTTT
CASSPDRPEAFF
>NA|TRBV11-2|TRBJ2-6|TRBD1
TGTGCCAGCAGCTTCCGGACAGGGCCCGACTCTGGGGCCAACGTCCTGACTTTC
CASSFRTGPDSGANVLTF
>NA|TRBV7-2|TRBJ2-1|TRBD2
TGTGCCAGCAGCCGTACCTGGGTAGCGGGGTCCTACAATGAGCAGTTCTTC
CASSRTWVAGSYNEQFF
>NA|TRBV6-5|TRBJ2-1|TRBD2
TGTGCCAGCAGTTACTTGTCGGGAGGGCCTAGCGATGAGCAGTTCTTC
CASSYLSGGPSDEQFF
>NA|TRBV15|TRBJ1-1|NA
TGTGCCACCAGCAGAGAGGGGGAGAACACTGAAGCTTTCTTT
CATSREGENTEAFF
>NA|TRBV4-2|TRBJ1-4|NA
TGTGCCAGCAGCCCCATGGGCGGGGGGCGCGGTGAAAAACTGTTTTTT
CASSPMGGGRGEKLFF
>NA|TRBV7-2|TRBJ1-2|NA
TGTGCCAGCAGCCCGGGGTCTGGCTACACCTTC
CASSPGSGYTF
>NA|TRBV29-1|TRBJ1-1|NA
TGCAGCGTCACCGGTTTGGCAGGGACGGTCACTGAAGCTTTCTTT
CSVTGLAGTVTEAFF
>NA|TRBV7-9|TRBJ2-2|NA
TGTGCCAGCAGCTTCGGAGCGGTTACCGGGGAGCTGTTTTTT
CASSFGAVTGELFF
>NA|TRBV11-2|TRBJ2-3|TRBD2
TGTGCCAGCAGCTTAGTAGCGGGAGGGCGAACAGATACGCAGTATTTT
CASSLVAGGRTDTQYF
>once|TRBV5-1|TRBJ1-4|NA
TGCGCCAGCAGCTTGGTGGCCAGCTCTAATGAAAAACTGTTTTTT
CASSLVASSNEKLFF
>NA|TRBV10-3|TRBJ1-1|TRBD1
TGTGCCATCAGTGAGTATCACGGGACAGGGGCTTTCACTGAAGCTTTCTTT
CAISEYHGTGAFTEAFF
>NA|TRBV7-2|TRBJ2-7|NA
TGTGCCAGCAGCCCCCGGATGGGTGAGCAGTACTTC
CASSPRMGEQYF